This TCR beta chain was sequenced for a study of blood T cell repertoires in COVID-19 (dated by TCRdb to about 2020). Broadly, across the study: Collaborator samples came from the United States, Italy and Spain and covered acute and convalescent phases of COVID-19. The samples were drawn from two sources: the first 160 participants of the ongoing ImmuneRACE study, and over 1,000 subjects contributed by 6 global collaborators. The prospective study material was composed of cDNA or gDNA derived from T cells, B-cell-depleted T cells, or PBMCs. The sample metadata nearly always contained a de-identified subject ID, COVID-19 status, age in years and sex. The dataset comprised deeply sampled blood TCRbeta repertoires from subjects exposed to, actively infected with, or recovered from COVID-19. A freely available public database, intended as a resource for researchers studying the immune response to SARS-CoV-2, is where the repertoires were released. HLA class I and class II types, where available, came from metadata supplied by the sample provider rather than from assay-based typing.

A word on this clone: The antigen it recognizes is unknown. No much larger clonotype is one base removed from it; base qualities were not supplied.

Enrolling through a virtual design, the prospective study's participants ranged in age from roughly 18 to 100 years and lived across 24 United States geographic areas. Cohort assignment in the prospective study relied on participant-reported clinical history from a screening survey and a study questionnaire. A participant counted as exposed if, within 2 weeks of entering the study, that participant had been in contact with someone who had a PCR-confirmed or clinician-diagnosed COVID-19 case. In the prospective study, whole blood, serum and a nasopharyngeal or oropharyngeal swab were collected from each participant by mobile phlebotomists. Additional blood draws and questionnaires over a roughly two-month period could optionally be provided by prospective study participants. Before DNA extraction, prospective study blood samples were shipped either frozen or at room temperature. Overall study results and their limits: The amount of clinical and demographic metadata varied by source and participant and was provided uncurated.

There are 15 amino acids in the CDR3, from cysteine to phenylalanine inclusive. Only the CDR3 region is kept as DNA, spanning 45 bases read in frame from base 1. TCRbeta CDR3 regions were amplified from genomic DNA by means of the immunoSEQ Assay, a bias-controlled multiplex PCR. Concerning the study's data processing: The number of nucleated cells in each sample was estimated from the amplification of reference gene primers within the assay. Sequence reads were collapsed and filtered to measure the absolute abundance of every unique TCRbeta CDR3 rearrangement. For each sample, productive Simpson clonality was calculated as the square root of Simpson's diversity index over productive rearrangements. Sourced from immuneACCESS, this table was stored by TCRdb with only in-frame sequences that have V and J called. A share of the clones is absent; for the studies checked, an unresolved V gene accounts for under half, and the remainder has no known explanation. V, J and clone size are taken as reported in that table, and D and trimming were inferred from the DNA itself. Present in this sample are 200,000 to 250,000 clones, roughly 85% of which were seen just once. More than 4.5% of the sample comes from the top ten.

The sequencing input was PBMCs or T cells enriched from blood (not recorded which). Recombination connected TRBV1 to TRBJ1-1. TRBV1 constitutes a pseudogene. The source of this sequence is a woman aged 50 to 60 who had been exposed to COVID-19. The CDR3 region reads CTSSQDLAWNTEAFF. The nucleotides read TGCACCAGCAGCCAAGATCTTGCGTGGAACACTGAAGCTTTCTTT.